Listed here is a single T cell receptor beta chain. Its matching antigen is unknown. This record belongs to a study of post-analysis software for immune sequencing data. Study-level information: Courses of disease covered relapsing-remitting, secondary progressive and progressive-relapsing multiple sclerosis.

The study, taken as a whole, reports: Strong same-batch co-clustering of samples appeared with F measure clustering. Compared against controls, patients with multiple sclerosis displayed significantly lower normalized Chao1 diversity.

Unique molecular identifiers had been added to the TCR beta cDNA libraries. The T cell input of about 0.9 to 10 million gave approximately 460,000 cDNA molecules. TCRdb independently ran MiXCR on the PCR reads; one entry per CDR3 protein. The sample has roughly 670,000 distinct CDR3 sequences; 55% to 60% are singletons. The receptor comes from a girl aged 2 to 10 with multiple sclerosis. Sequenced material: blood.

DNA of the CDR3: TGTGCCAGCAGTCGACAGGGGGCCGTGAATGAGCAGTTCTTC. This encodes CASSRQGAVNEQFF. This sequence joins TRBV12-3 or TRBV12-4 and TRBJ2-1; 10 nucleotides match TRBD1. The CDR3 is made up of 14 amino acids. The junction had 5 bases not matched to a gene; V was cut back by 5 bases and J by 7 bases.